This TCR beta chain was sequenced for a study of T cells in Graves' hyperthyroidism and ophthalmopathy. TCR beta CDR3 regions were amplified from RNA transcripts. HTBI primers were used for first-round RT-PCR of the TCR CDR3. TCRdb processed the multiplex PCR reads anew with MiXCR; each CDR3 protein has one entry. In the table there are about 290,000 distinct CDR3 sequences, 12% to 15% of which are singletons. The J segment lost 4 bases and the V segment lost 6 bases, leaving 5 bases of the junction unmatched. From germline, CDR1 is MGHRA and CDR2 YSYEKL. CDR3 length equals 13 residues. Study findings and constraints: Ophthalmopathy was predicted by the model a median of roughly 6.7 months ahead of onset. Most clonotypes that expanded in the thyroid above 0.001 also showed up in blood.

About this clonotype itself: Its antigen is unknown.

This receptor was obtained from a woman in her 40s with Graves' hyperthyroidism. The chain recombines TRBV4-1 with TRBJ1-1; 7 bases line up with TRBD1. Sequenced: blood. CDR3 bases: TGCGCCAGCAGTCACAGGGGTGGCACTGAAGCTTTCTTT. Protein sequence: CASSHRGGTEAFF.